These 29 T cell receptor beta chains came from one sample sequenced in a study of blood T cell repertoires in COVID-19 (dated by TCRdb to about 2020). Libraries were constructed by the immunoSEQ multiplex PCR assay. Entries here come from immuneACCESS through TCRdb and include only in-frame sequences with V and J called. Some clones fail to appear in such tables; in the studies checked, an unresolved V gene covers under half of the shortfall, and the cause of the remainder is unknown. This sample holds 55,000 to 65,000 clones; approximately 91% were observed only once. Around 1.5% of the sample is held by the ten biggest clonotypes. Sequenced: peripheral blood. Source of these receptors: a human donor in a cohort sampled during active COVID-19.

The genes are TRBV19 and TRBJ2-7; D is possibly TRBD1 (6 bases). Germline V CDR1 and CDR2: LNHDA, SQIVND (reference sequence). Trimming left V 2 bases short and J 4 bases short, with 15 bases between. CDR3 length equals 15 residues. In nucleotides, the CDR3 is TGTGCCAGTAGTATAAGAACCGGGACAATGTACGAGCAGTACTTC. Protein: CASSIRTGTMYEQYF.

This sequence joins TRBV28 and TRBJ1-1, with D tentatively TRBD1 (5 bases). The CDR3 consists of 16 residues. In germline, CDR1 is MDHEN, CDR2 SYDVKM. Trimming cost V 5 bases and J 0 bases, with 16 bases left between them. CDR3: CASSPAGNAMNTEAFF. The CDR3 bases are TGTGCCAGCAGTCCCGCAGGGAACGCGATGAACACTGAAGCTTTCTTT.

V gene TRBV29-1 combines with J gene TRBJ1-1; 8 nucleotides line up with TRBD1. The germline V gene encodes CDR1 SQVTM and CDR2 ANQGSEA. V shed 6 bases and J 3 bases; nucleotides not matched to a gene: 3. The length of the CDR3 is 12 residues. The CDR3 region is CSVAGGDTEAFF. The CDR3 nucleotides are TGCAGCGTAGCAGGGGGCGACACTGAAGCTTTCTTT.

The V and J genes are TRBV11-1 and TRBJ1-2; 7 bases line up with TRBD1. The V gene end was trimmed by 1 base and the J gene end by 2 bases; junction bases not matched to a gene: 4. This CDR3 comprises 15 residues. Germline V gene data show CDR1 as SGHAT and CDR2 as FQDESV (reference sequence). CDR3 coding DNA: TGTGCCAGCAGCTTAGGGACAGGACCCAACTATGGCTACACCTTC. Protein sequence: CASSLGTGPNYGYTF.

The chain combines TRBV11-3 with TRBJ2-5; TRBD1 matches 10 bases. CDR3 length equals 15 residues. Germline-derived CDR1 and CDR2 are SGHNT and YENEEA. V shed 5 bases, J shed 5 bases, and the junction held 8 bases outside the gene matches. CDR3 sequence (DNA): TGTGCCAGCAGCAGGAGACAGGGGGCGGGGGAGACCCAGTACTTC. As protein: CASSRRQGAGETQYF.

The V call is TRBV12-5, the J call TRBJ2-7; weak D call: TRBD1 (6 bases). Germline V gene sequence: CDR1 LGHNT, CDR2 FRNRAP. Trimming cost V 0 bases and J 5 bases, with 14 bases left between them. The CDR3 runs 15 residues. The CDR3 region has the DNA TGTGCTAGTGGTTTGGTACTCGGCAGGGGAAACGAGCAGTACTTC. This translates into CASGLVLGRGNEQYF.

The chain is built from TRBV7-2 and TRBJ2-2; possible D gene TRBD2, 6 bases. CDR1 is SGHTA and CDR2 is FQGNSA in the germline V gene. V was clipped by 5 bases and J by 6 bases, with 10 bases between them. This CDR3 spans 13 amino acids. This CDR3 reads CASSLGTAGELFF. The CDR3, as DNA: TGTGCCAGCAGCCTCGGGACTGCCGGGGAGCTGTTTTTT.

The chain joins TRBV5-1 to TRBJ2-3; 13 nucleotides agree with TRBD2. V lost 7 bases, J lost 7 bases, and 9 bases stayed unmatched. CDR3 length equals 15 residues. Germline values: CDR1 SGHRS, CDR2 YFSETQ. The CDR3 here is CASRETSGRSYTQYF. Written as DNA, the CDR3 is TGCGCCAGCCGCGAGACTAGCGGGAGGTCATATACGCAGTATTTT. Full variable domain (remainder filled in from reference TRBV5-1 and TRBJ2-3): KAGVTQTPRYLIKTRGQQVTLSCSPISGHRSVSWYQQTPGQGLQFLFEYFSETQRNKGNFPGRFSGRQFSNSRSEMNVSTLELGDSALYLCASRETSGRSYTQYFGPGTRLTVL.

The chain employs TRBV5-1 and TRBJ2-3; 7 bases fit TRBD1. The CDR3 length is 15 residues. The J segment lost 1 base and the V segment lost 5 bases, leaving 7 bases of the junction unmatched. The germline V gene encodes CDR1 SGHRS and CDR2 YFSETQ. The CDR3 is CASRQTGVGTDTQYF. The CDR3 region has the DNA TGCGCCAGCAGGCAAACAGGGGTGGGCACAGATACGCAGTATTTT.

The J gene is TRBJ2-5, the V gene TRBV5-5; TRBD2 matches 10 bases. Germline trimming cut 0 bases from V and 5 bases from J; bases unmatched to any gene: 7. Germline loops: CDR1 SGHKS, CDR2 YYEKEE (reference sequence). The CDR3 extends over 16 amino acids. The CDR3 protein is CASSLESGRAYETQYF. For the CDR3, the DNA is TGTGCCAGCAGCTTGGAGAGCGGGAGGGCCTATGAGACCCAGTACTTC.

This chain uses TRBV6-2 or TRBV6-3 with TRBJ1-4; TRBD1 might be the D (5 bases). This CDR3 region has 14 residues. CDR1 is MNHEY and CDR2 is SVGEGT in the germline V gene. V was shortened by 4 bases and J by 5 bases, with 11 bases between the two germline ends. The CDR3 DNA reads TGTGCCAGCAGTTTGGGGCCGCTAAATGAAAAACTGTTTTTT. This encodes CASSLGPLNEKLFF.

This sequence joins TRBV18 and TRBJ2-5; TRBD2 aligns across 12 bases. The CDR3 spans 13 residues. Trimming took 8 bases from V and 4 from J; bases not matched to a gene: 2. Germline V gene data show CDR1 as KGHSH and CDR2 as LQKENI. The DNA of the CDR3 is TGTGCCAGCCAGGGACTAGCGGGAGAGACCCAGTACTTC. It is translated as CASQGLAGETQYF.

This clone was detected only once. The genes are TRBV28 and TRBJ1-4; D may be TRBD1 (6 bases). In germline, CDR1 is MDHEN, CDR2 SYDVKM. The CDR3 runs 17 residues. V lost 3 bases and J 4 bases, leaving 18 bases between the germline ends. DNA for the CDR3: TGTGCCAGCAGTTTCTCCCCCCGACAGGCCTTTAATGAAAAACTGTTTTTT. Translated, it gives CASSFSPRQAFNEKLFF. The variable domain in full, completed from reference TRBV28 and TRBJ1-4, reads DVKVTQSSRYLVKRTGEKVFLECVQDMDHENMFWYRQDPGLGLRLIYFSYDVKMKEKGDIPEGYSVSREKKERFSLILESASTNQTSMYLCASSFSPRQAFNEKLFFGSGTQLSVL.

The J gene is TRBJ2-7, the V gene TRBV28, with 9 positions matching TRBD2. Germline CDR1 MDHEN, CDR2 SYDVKM. The CDR3 sequence is 15 residues long. Trimming at V came to 6 bases and at J to 3 bases, leaving 9 bases not matched to a gene. The CDR3 here is CASSSGGTSLYEQYF. Here the CDR3 DNA reads TGTGCCAGCAGCTCCGGGGGGACTAGCCTCTACGAGCAGTACTTC.

The V gene is TRBV3-1 (or the pseudogene TRBV3-2), the J gene TRBJ2-3; D perhaps matches TRBD2 (5 bases). CDR3 length equals 15 residues. CDR1 is LGHDT, CDR2 YNNKEL, per germline (reference sequence). Trimming took 3 bases from V and 4 from J, leaving 14 bases between them. CDR3 DNA sequence: TGTGCCAGCAGCCAGGACCTGGGAGTTGCAGATACGCAGTATTTT. It specifies CASSQDLGVADTQYF.

V gene TRBV11-2 combines with J gene TRBJ2-1; TRBD1 agrees at 9 bases. The CDR3 is 17 residues long. The germline V gene has CDR1 SGHAT and CDR2 FQNNGV. V dropped 5 bases and J dropped 11; count of bases not matched to a gene: 19. The CDR3 spells CASSPPAHRDRVRKQFF. The CDR3 bases are TGTGCCAGCAGCCCCCCCGCCCACCGGGACAGGGTTCGGAAGCAGTTCTTC.

V gene TRBV28 combines with J gene TRBJ2-5, with TRBD2 matching over 9 bases. The ends lost 7 bases at V and 6 bases at J; junction bases unmatched: 9. The CDR3 covers 14 residues. CDR1 MDHEN and CDR2 SYDVKM come from the germline V gene. CDR3 DNA: TGTGCCAGCATCCACGCGGGAGGGCCCAAGACCCAGTACTTC. This codes for CASIHAGGPKTQYF.

The J gene is TRBJ1-4, the V gene TRBV7-8; 10 bases are a match to TRBD1. Trimming removed 6 bases from V and 8 bases from J; junction bases left unmatched: 24. From germline, CDR1 is SGHVS and CDR2 FQNEAQ. The CDR3 has 20 amino acids. CDR3 in amino acids: CASRRRTAKTGGRGKEKLFF. The CDR3 DNA follows: TGTGCCAGCAGGCGCCGCACTGCGAAGACAGGGGGCAGGGGGAAGGAAAAACTGTTTTTT.

The gene calls are TRBV13 and TRBJ2-2, with 8 bases lining up with TRBD1. There are 14 residues in the CDR3. The V segment lost 5 bases and the J segment 5 bases; nucleotides outside the gene matches: 4. Germline CDR1 PRHDT, CDR2 FYEKMQ (reference sequence). The CDR3, as DNA: TGTGCCAGCAGCAAAGGACAGGGAACCGGGGAGCTGTTTTTT. It encodes CASSKGQGTGELFF. The variable domain in full, completed from reference TRBV13 and TRBJ2-2, reads AAGVIQSPRHLIKEKRETATLKCYPIPRHDTVYWYQQGPGQDPQFLISFYEKMQSDKGSIPDRFSAQQFSDYHSELNMSSLELGDSALYFCASSKGQGTGELFFGEGSRLTVL.

This clone appeared a few times. This chain connects TRBV7-9 to TRBJ2-4; 8 nucleotides match TRBD2. The CDR3 sequence is 13 residues long. Trimming at V came to 5 bases and at J to 16 bases, leaving 13 bases not matched to a gene. Germline V lookup: CDR1 SEHNR, CDR2 FQNEAQ (reference sequence). CDR3 amino acids: CASSTAGLEQSYF. In DNA form, the CDR3 reads TGTGCCAGCAGCACAGCGGGACTAGAGCAGTCTTACTTC.

The V call is TRBV2, the J call TRBJ2-5, with D maybe TRBD2 (6 bases). Germline V gives CDR1 SNHLY, CDR2 FYNNEI. The CDR3 runs 15 residues. Trimming removed 4 bases at V and 1 base at J, with 13 bases between. CDR3 DNA: TGTGCCAGCAGTGGAATGGGACTCCTCCAAGAGACCCAGTACTTC. Protein: CASSGMGLLQETQYF. Full variable domain (rest looked up from reference TRBV2 and TRBJ2-5): EPEVTQTPSHQVTQMGQEVILRCVPISNHLYFYWYRQILGQKVEFLVSFYNNEISEKSEIFDDQFSVERPDGSNFTLKIRSTKLEDSAMYFCASSGMGLLQETQYFGPGTRLLVL.

The CDR3 region is CASSQVRTGHTGELFF. The CDR3 bases are TGCGCCAGCAGCCAAGTTCGGACAGGACACACCGGGGAGCTGTTTTTT. The rearrangement joins TRBV4-3 to TRBJ2-2; TRBD1 agrees at 7 bases. Germline assignment: CDR1 LGHNA and CDR2 YSLEER. Trimming took 1 base from V and 3 from J; bases not matched to a gene: 5. This CDR3 has 16 amino acids.

The chain is built from TRBV3-1 (or the pseudogene TRBV3-2) and TRBJ1-1; 7 bases align to TRBD1. Trimming cost V 4 bases and J 10 bases; bases outside gene matches: 9. This CDR3 contains 13 residues. Germline CDR1 LGHDT, CDR2 YNNKEL (reference sequence). CDR3 nucleotide sequence: TGTGCCAGCAGCCGCTCCAGGGGGAGTAGAGCTTTCTTT. Translation: CASSRSRGSRAFF.

The chain recombines TRBV28 with TRBJ2-7, with TRBD1 matching over 9 bases. The V segment lost 7 bases and the J segment 2 bases; nucleotides outside the gene matches: 12. The CDR3 has 16 residues. The germline V gene encodes CDR1 MDHEN and CDR2 SYDVKM. In nucleotides, the CDR3 is TGTGCCAGCAAGGGTGTGGGGACAGGGCATCCCTACGAGCAGTACTTC. Protein: CASKGVGTGHPYEQYF.

This clone was seen just once. The V call is TRBV13, the J call TRBJ2-3; 14 bases line up with TRBD2. Losses at the gene ends were 4 bases for V and 6 bases for J; bases not matched to a gene: 9. Germline CDR1 is PRHDT and CDR2 is FYEKMQ (reference sequence). The CDR3 runs 17 residues. CDR3 DNA sequence: TGTGCCAGCAGCTCCAGACTAGCGGGAGGGCCGGGCGATACGCAGTATTTT. This codes for CASSSRLAGGPGDTQYF.

The genes are TRBV19 and TRBJ1-5; no reliable D call. There are 15 residues in the CDR3. The V and J ends lost 5 bases and 4 bases respectively, with 15 bases between them. Germline V gene lookup returns CDR1 LNHDA and CDR2 SQIVND (reference sequence). The CDR3 is CASSAPGIPNQPQHF. CDR3 in DNA: TGTGCCAGTAGTGCCCCGGGGATTCCGAATCAGCCCCAGCATTTT.

In this sample, this clone turned up once. The chain carries TRBV12-3 or TRBV12-4 and TRBJ2-7, with TRBD1 matching over 7 bases. The CDR3 spans 11 residues. Unmatched junction bases numbered 1, after V lost 5 bases and J lost 6 bases. The CDR3 DNA is TGTGCCAGCAGTAACAGGGGCGAGCAGTACTTC. It is translated as CASSNRGEQYF.

This chain links TRBV27 with TRBJ2-3; the match to TRBD2 covers 12 bases. This CDR3 spans 16 amino acids. Germline values: CDR1 MNHEY, CDR2 SMNVEV (reference sequence). V dropped 6 bases and J dropped 2; count of bases not matched to a gene: 6. This CDR3 is CASRLAGGLLTDTQYF. CDR3 bases: TGTGCCAGCAGACTAGCGGGAGGCCTACTCACAGATACGCAGTATTTT.

The chain uses TRBV12-3 or TRBV12-4 and TRBJ2-2; maybe TRBD2 (6 bases). Trimming took 8 bases from V and 4 from J, leaving 11 bases between them. The CDR3 length is 13 residues. The CDR3: CASRRVGTGELFF. The CDR3 nucleotides read TGTGCCAGCCGGAGGGTTGGCACCGGGGAGCTGTTTTTT.